A single sample gave rise to the 12 T cell receptor beta chains below, sequenced in a study of T cells in localized non-small cell lung cancer. Sequencing was performed with immunoSEQ multiplex PCR; in TCRdb, only in-frame clones are kept and a portion is missing. The sample has over 3,500 clones; approximately 30% are singletons. The sample in question was normal lung tissue next to the tumor, obtained before any cancer treatment. All receptors derive from a male donor older than 55 with stage III lung adenocarcinoma.

This clone showed up just a few times. V and J are TRBV5-1 and TRBJ2-3; maybe TRBD2 (5 bases). This CDR3 region has 15 residues. The germline V gene encodes CDR1 SGHRS and CDR2 YFSETQ. V lost 6 bases and J 3 bases, leaving 17 bases between the germline ends. Here the CDR3 DNA reads TGCGCCAGCACCGGTTACGGACTTAATACAGATACGCAGTATTTT. Protein sequence: CASTGYGLNTDTQYF.

The CDR3 sequence is CASSQDQYSSYNEQFF. CDR3 nucleotides: TGCGCCAGCAGCCAAGATCAGTACAGTTCCTACAATGAGCAGTTCTTC. The V gene is TRBV1, the J gene TRBJ2-1; the table's D call TRBD1 went unverified against the DNA. TRBV1 counts as a pseudogene. The CDR3 loop spans 16 amino acids.

The chain recombines TRBV11-3 with TRBJ1-1; the D gene is possibly TRBD1 (5 bases). Germline loops: CDR1 SGHNT, CDR2 YENEEA. The CDR3 runs to 15 residues. V lost 5 bases to trimming and J lost 1 base, with 14 bases between them. As DNA, the CDR3 is TGTGCCAGCAGCCTGGCCGGGGGATGGAACACTGAAGCTTTCTTT. This sequence encodes CASSLAGGWNTEAFF.

The genes are TRBV28 and TRBJ2-7; D possibly corresponds to TRBD1 (5 bases). Trimming left V 6 bases short and J 3 bases short, with 18 bases between. The CDR3 length is 15 residues. Per germline, CDR1 MDHEN and CDR2 SYDVKM. CDR3: CASSEIQGFRYEQYF. The CDR3 bases are TGTGCCAGCAGCGAAATCCAGGGTTTCCGCTACGAGCAGTACTTC.

This sequence joins TRBV11-3 and TRBJ2-3, with 8 bases identical to TRBD2. V lost 3 bases, J lost 4 bases, and 12 bases stayed unmatched. In germline, CDR1 is SGHNT, CDR2 YENEEA. The CDR3 extends over 17 amino acids. CDR3 sequence: CASSLGLTGGPADTQYF. Here the CDR3 DNA reads TGTGCCAGCAGCTTGGGTCTGACGGGAGGGCCCGCAGATACGCAGTATTTT.

The chain recombines TRBV11-3 with TRBJ1-2; D might be TRBD1 (6 bases). The germline V gene has CDR1 SGHNT and CDR2 YENEEA. The CDR3 loop spans 14 amino acids. Deletions cut 5 bases from V and 8 bases from J, with 18 bases between. The CDR3 DNA reads TGTGCCAGCAGCCTTCCCAGACAGGCCAGAGGCTACACCTTC. The encoded protein is CASSLPRQARGYTF.

The rearrangement joins TRBV6-8 to TRBJ2-2, with D tentatively TRBD2 (6 bases). The CDR3 length is 15 residues. Germline assignment: CDR1 MNHGY and CDR2 SAAAGT. Trimming took off 8 bases at V and 3 bases at J, with 16 bases between the two ends. CDR3 loop: CASSPSWGDTGELFF. The CDR3 nucleotides read TGTGCCAGCTCCCCCAGTTGGGGGGACACCGGGGAGCTGTTTTTT.

The rearrangement uses TRBV28 and TRBJ1-2; 11 nucleotides align to TRBD1. This CDR3 is built from 16 residues. CDR1 MDHEN and CDR2 SYDVKM come from the germline V gene. The V and J ends lost 5 bases and 4 bases, in that order; junction bases with no gene match: 9. CDR3: CASSLSPGTGGYGYTF. The CDR3 region has the DNA TGTGCCAGCAGTCTCAGCCCAGGGACAGGGGGCTATGGCTACACCTTC.

J is TRBJ2-4 and V is TRBV11-3; no firm D call. CDR1 is SGHNT and CDR2 is YENEEA in the germline V gene. V was clipped by 6 bases and J by 7 bases, with 16 bases between them. The CDR3 spans 14 residues. CDR3 DNA sequence: TGTGCCAGCAGTTCAAGACAACAAGGCAACATTCAGTACTTC. Translating it yields CASSSRQQGNIQYF.

The J gene is TRBJ2-5, the V gene TRBV28; D gene ambiguous. The V and J ends lost 5 bases and 5 bases respectively, with 9 bases between them. This CDR3 comprises 12 residues. From germline, CDR1 is MDHEN and CDR2 SYDVKM. CDR3: CASSRSVETQYF. In nucleotides, the CDR3 is TGTGCCAGCAGTCGCAGCGTGGAGACCCAGTACTTC.

This clone occurred once. The chain uses TRBV19 and TRBJ2-7; 7 bases are shared with TRBD2. The V gene end was trimmed by 6 bases and the J gene end by 3 bases; junction bases not matched to a gene: 14. The CDR3 runs to 16 residues. Per the germline V gene, CDR1 is LNHDA and CDR2 is SQIVND (reference sequence). CDR3 nucleotide sequence: TGTGCCAGTAGCCTCCGGTGGGCGGGAGATCTCTACGAGCAGTACTTC. Protein product: CASSLRWAGDLYEQYF. Full variable domain (rest looked up from reference TRBV19 and TRBJ2-7): DGGITQSPKYLFRKEGQNVTLSCEQNLNHDAMYWYRQDPGQGLRLIYYSQIVNDFQKGDIAEGYSVSREKKESFPLTVTSAQKNPTAFYLCASSLRWAGDLYEQYFGPGTRLTVT.

The chain employs TRBV28 and TRBJ1-2; D ambiguous. The CDR3 sequence is 12 residues long. V lost 3 bases, J lost 12 bases, and 14 bases lay in between. Germline V gives CDR1 MDHEN, CDR2 SYDVKM. The CDR3 DNA reads TGTGCCAGCAGTTTGATAGGGAAAAGTCACACCTTC. Translated, it gives CASSLIGKSHTF.